Below, 9 T cell receptor beta chains from the same sample are listed, as sequenced in a study of T cell repertoires in cytomegalovirus infection. In TCRdb, the reads were re-called with MiXCR into one record per CDR3 protein. In the table there are under 150,000 distinct CDR3 sequences, 30% of which are singletons. Which antigens these TCRs recognize remains unknown. The source was CD8+ T cells from cultured PBMCs, collected from culture after CMV antigen stimulation. The receptors shown here come from a human donor in good health (CMV status not recorded). Some clones in this sample may be carry-over from other donors' samples.

The sample holds a few counts of this clonotype. This sequence joins TRBV7-9 and TRBJ2-3; the D gene is possibly TRBD1 (5 bases). The CDR3 is 11 amino acids. The germline CDR1 and CDR2 sequences are SEHNR and FQNEAQ (reference sequence). V was pared by 6 bases and J by 4 bases, with 5 bases between. Here the CDR3 DNA reads TGTGCCAGCAGAGGGGCAGATACGCAGTATTTT. Translated: CASRGADTQYF.

As DNA, the CDR3 is TGCGCCAGCAGCCCCGGCGGGGCTAGCGGGGGGCCACAAACCTACAATGAGCAGTTCTTC. Translating it yields CASSPGGASGGPQTYNEQFF. The V and J genes are TRBV4-1 and TRBJ2-1; 11 bases are shared with TRBD2. Germline CDR1 is MGHRA and CDR2 is YSYEKL. V trimming: 4 bases; J trimming: 2 bases; junction bases outside the gene matches: 16. The CDR3 is 20 residues long.

This rearrangement joins TRBV11-2 to TRBJ2-7, with 7 bases lining up with TRBD1. Looked up from germline, CDR1 is SGHAT and CDR2 is FQNNGV. This CDR3 has 14 amino acids. The ends lost 6 bases at V and 2 bases at J; junction bases unmatched: 7. CDR3 in amino acids: CASSYPGTAYEQYF. For the CDR3, the DNA is TGTGCCAGCAGTTACCCCGGGACAGCCTACGAGCAGTACTTC. The entire variable domain, with the rest obtained from reference TRBV11-2 and TRBJ2-7, is as follows: EAGVAQSPRYKIIEKRQSVAFWCNPISGHATLYWYQQILGQGPKLLIQFQNNGVVDDSQLPKDRFSAERLKGVDSTLKIQPAKLEDSAVYLCASSYPGTAYEQYFGPGTRLTVT.

This clonotype has only a few counts. This chain connects TRBV7-2 to TRBJ2-3; D is unclear. Trimming pared 0 bases from V and 3 bases from J, leaving 4 bases between. CDR3 length: 13 amino acids. The germline V gene encodes CDR1 SGHTA and CDR2 FQGNSA. The CDR3 nucleotides are TGTGCCAGCAGCTTAGCTCAGACAGATACGCAGTATTTT. Protein product: CASSLAQTDTQYF.

The J gene is TRBJ2-7, the V gene TRBV2, with 9 bases matching TRBD2. The V gene end was trimmed by 7 bases and the J gene end by 4 bases; junction bases not matched to a gene: 11. CDR3 length equals 15 residues. Germline V gives CDR1 SNHLY, CDR2 FYNNEI. The CDR3 bases are TGTGCCAGCAAAGGGGAGAGCGGGGGGCTGTACGAGCAGTACTTC. It encodes CASKGESGGLYEQYF.

The chain links TRBV7-9 to TRBJ2-1, with D perhaps matching TRBD1 (6 bases). The germline CDR1 and CDR2 sequences are SEHNR and FQNEAQ (reference sequence). V shed 8 bases and J shed 13 bases, with 15 bases lying between them. The length of the CDR3 is 11 residues. The CDR3 DNA reads TGTGCCAGCTCGGGGAACAGGGACCAGTTCTTC. Encoded protein: CASSGNRDQFF.

The genes are TRBV7-9 and TRBJ2-3, with D unresolved. This CDR3 comprises 14 residues. Trimming left V 5 bases short and J 2 bases short, with 11 bases between. Germline CDR1 SEHNR, CDR2 FQNEAQ (reference sequence). In DNA, the CDR3 is TGTGCCAGCAGCCGTCTGACGTTCACAGATACGCAGTATTTT. It codes for CASSRLTFTDTQYF.

The chain uses TRBV19 and TRBJ2-6, with no clear D. Germline values: CDR1 LNHDA, CDR2 SQIVND (reference sequence). V lost 10 bases and J lost 6, with 7 bases in between. The CDR3 extends over 11 amino acids. The CDR3 reads CATKAANVLTF. The CDR3 DNA reads as TGTGCCACCAAGGCGGCCAACGTCCTGACTTTC.

The rearrangement uses TRBV2 and TRBJ1-1; no firm D call. Between the trimmed V and J ends, which lost 5 bases and 8 bases, there was a span of 9 bases. The CDR3 length is 11 residues. Germline V lookup: CDR1 SNHLY, CDR2 FYNNEI. The CDR3 nucleotides read TGTGCCAGCAGTCCGTACGGGGAAGCTTTCTTT. Protein sequence: CASSPYGEAFF.